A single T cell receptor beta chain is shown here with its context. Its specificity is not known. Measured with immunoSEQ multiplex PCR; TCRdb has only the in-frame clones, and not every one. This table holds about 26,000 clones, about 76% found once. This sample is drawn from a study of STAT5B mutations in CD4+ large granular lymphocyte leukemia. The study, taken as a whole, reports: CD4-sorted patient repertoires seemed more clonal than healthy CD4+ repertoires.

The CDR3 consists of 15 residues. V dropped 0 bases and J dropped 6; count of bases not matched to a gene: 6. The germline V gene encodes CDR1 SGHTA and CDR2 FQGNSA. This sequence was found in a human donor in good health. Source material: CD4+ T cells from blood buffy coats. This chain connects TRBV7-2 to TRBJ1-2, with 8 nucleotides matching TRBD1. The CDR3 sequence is CASSLASGRGHGYTF. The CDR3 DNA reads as TGTGCCAGCAGCTTAGCTAGCGGCAGGGGGCATGGCTACACCTTC.